This TCR beta chain comes out of a study of T-cell memory formation after mild COVID-19. Findings and caveats of the study: Shrinking CD4+ clones resided mostly in CM and EM, and CD8+ ones in EMRA.

Germline V lookup: CDR1 SGHDT, CDR2 YYEEEE. Between the trimmed V and J ends, which lost 4 bases and 4 bases, there was a span of 8 bases. The CDR3 loop spans 12 amino acids. TCRdb fed the 5' RACE reads into MiXCR, producing one record per CDR3 protein. The table shows some 310,000 distinct CDR3 sequences, with more than 20% occurring only once. There are many counts of this clonotype. Its target is not known. This clonotype was obtained from a man aged 18 to 29 who had mild COVID-19 (a few samples of this study predate the infection). Cell type and time point are not known. The chain uses TRBV5-6 and TRBJ2-5; unclear D gene. Sequencing used PBMCs or a T cell subset sorted from them (not recorded which). In DNA, the CDR3 is TGTGCCAGCAGCGTTGGTGGAGAGACCCAGTACTTC. Residues: CASSVGGETQYF.